Shown below are 27 T cell receptor beta chains from a single sample sequenced in a study of T cell repertoires in cytomegalovirus infection. No antigens are known for them. MiXCR, run by TCRdb on the reads, gives a single entry per CDR3 protein. The table includes 570,000 or so distinct CDR3 sequences, over 35% detected once. Specimen: cultured PBMCs, collected from culture after CMV antigen stimulation. Receptor source: a human donor in good health (CMV status not recorded). Some clones in this sample may be carry-over from other donors' samples.

This rearrangement joins TRBV11-2 to TRBJ1-1, with 7 bases identical to TRBD1. Unmatched junction bases numbered 16, after V lost 5 bases and J lost 1 base. CDR3 length equals 18 residues. Germline loops: CDR1 SGHAT, CDR2 FQNNGV. The CDR3 reads CASSLIRLPGQTNTEAFF. DNA for the CDR3: TGTGCCAGCAGCCTCATTCGCCTGCCGGGACAGACGAACACTGAAGCTTTCTTT.

On this clonotype itself: A read error is possible here, since a much larger clone lies one base away. The V gene is TRBV6-6, the J gene TRBJ2-5; D gene ambiguous. Per germline, CDR1 MNHNY and CDR2 SVGAGI (reference sequence). V was trimmed by 0 bases and J by 5 bases, leaving 4 bases between them. The CDR3 has 12 amino acids. The CDR3 DNA reads as TGTGCCAGCAGTTACTCCCTGGAGACCCAGTACTTC. Amino acids: CASSYSLETQYF.

This chain joins TRBV6-2 or TRBV6-3 and TRBJ1-5; D is perhaps TRBD1 (5 bases). The CDR3 length is 15 residues. Germline CDR1 reads MNHEY; CDR2 reads SVGEGT. With 2 bases removed from V and 7 bases from J, the gap between germline ends came to 15 bases. CDR3: CASSYTGPWGQPQHF. As DNA, the CDR3 is TGTGCCAGCAGTTACACTGGGCCCTGGGGGCAGCCCCAGCATTTT.

This clonotype was detected many times. The CDR3, as DNA: TGTGCCAGCAGCTTAGGTACAGGTCTGTCCTACGAGCAGTACTTC. It translates to CASSLGTGLSYEQYF. The chain recombines TRBV7-2 with TRBJ2-7; a possible D gene is TRBD1 (5 bases). V was shortened by 1 base and J by 1 base, with 11 bases between the two germline ends. Germline CDR1 and CDR2: SGHTA and FQGNSA. This CDR3 comprises 15 residues.

J is TRBJ2-2 and V is TRBV7-9; the match to TRBD2 covers 8 bases. V shed 4 bases and J 7 bases; nucleotides not matched to a gene: 17. The CDR3 spans 18 residues. The germline CDR1 and CDR2 sequences are SEHNR and FQNEAQ (reference sequence). Here the CDR3 reads CASSSPAERGPGGGELFF. CDR3 nucleotides: TGTGCCAGCAGCTCGCCCGCGGAGCGGGGGCCCGGAGGCGGGGAGCTGTTTTTT.

This clonotype was counted once. V and J are TRBV4-1 and TRBJ2-7; TRBD1 matches 10 bases. This CDR3 is 15 amino acids long. Germline lookup yields CDR1 MGHRA and CDR2 YSYEKL. V lost 8 bases to trimming and J lost 3 bases; unmatched junction nucleotides: 10. CDR3 DNA sequence: TGCGCCAGCTCCTTGTTCAGGACAGGGGGCTACGAGCAGTACTTC. This codes for CASSLFRTGGYEQYF.

V gene TRBV10-3 combines with J gene TRBJ2-7, with 7 bases matching TRBD2. Trimming at V came to 3 bases and at J to 6 bases, leaving 8 bases not matched to a gene. The germline V gene has CDR1 ENHRY and CDR2 SYGVKD. This CDR3 comprises 14 residues. CDR3 region: CAISDMAGVGEQYF. DNA of the CDR3: TGTGCCATCAGTGACATGGCGGGGGTAGGCGAGCAGTACTTC.

This chain links TRBV28 with TRBJ1-2, with D possibly matching TRBD1 (5 bases). The CDR3 is made up of 15 amino acids. Germline-derived CDR1 and CDR2 are MDHEN and SYDVKM. Trimming left V 6 bases short and J 4 bases short, with 18 bases between. CDR3 residues: CASSPLGPGFYGYTF. CDR3 DNA sequence: TGTGCCAGCAGCCCCCTGGGCCCAGGGTTCTATGGCTACACCTTC.

This clonotype has more than one count but fewer than ten. This chain connects TRBV6-2 or TRBV6-3 to TRBJ1-2; D ambiguous. CDR1 is MNHEY and CDR2 is SVGEGT in the germline V gene. There are 14 residues in the CDR3. Trimming pared 0 bases from V and 5 bases from J, leaving 10 bases between. The CDR3 DNA reads TGTGCCAGCAGTTACTCCCGACGGCTATATGGCTACACCTTC. Protein: CASSYSRRLYGYTF.

V gene TRBV6-1 combines with J gene TRBJ2-1, with D possibly being TRBD2 (5 bases). The CDR3 is 16 residues long. Trimming removed 2 bases from V and 2 bases from J, with 13 bases in between. The V gene's germline CDR1 is MNHNS and CDR2 SASEGT. This CDR3 is CASSEIGEGPYNEQFF. In DNA, the CDR3 is TGTGCCAGCAGTGAAATCGGAGAGGGCCCCTACAATGAGCAGTTCTTC.

This clonotype was seen repeatedly, ten times or more. V and J are TRBV4-3 and TRBJ1-2; D unresolved. Germline V gene sequence: CDR1 LGHNA, CDR2 YSLEER. Trimming shortened V by 1 base and J by 5 bases, and 8 bases separated the two germline ends. The CDR3 spans 13 residues. CDR3 region: CASSQVGGYGYTF. CDR3 DNA: TGCGCCAGCAGCCAAGTTGGAGGGTATGGCTACACCTTC.

This rearrangement joins TRBV4-1 to TRBJ2-1; tentatively, D is TRBD1 or TRBD2 (5 bases each). The CDR3 spans 13 residues. The V end lost 3 bases, the J end lost 8 bases, and 11 bases lay between the germline ends. Germline values: CDR1 MGHRA, CDR2 YSYEKL. Written as DNA, the CDR3 is TGCGCCAGCAGCCATGCAGGGAGCTATGAGCAGTTCTTC. Encoded protein: CASSHAGSYEQFF.

This sequence joins TRBV7-8 and TRBJ2-7; TRBD1 matches at 9 bases. This CDR3 has 14 amino acids. V shed 3 bases, J shed 10 bases, and the junction held 10 bases outside the gene matches. The germline CDR1 and CDR2 sequences are SGHVS and FQNEAQ. Written as DNA, the CDR3 is TGTGCCAGCAGCTTTTCCGACAGGGGGAATTCTCAGTACTTC. This codes for CASSFSDRGNSQYF.

This chain connects TRBV7-2 to TRBJ2-1; TRBD2 aligns across 10 bases. Losses at the gene ends were 4 bases for V and 4 bases for J; bases not matched to a gene: 7. Germline V CDR1 and CDR2: SGHTA, FQGNSA. The CDR3 is 16 residues long. The CDR3 loop is CASSSPLAGVYNEQFF. The DNA of the CDR3 is TGTGCCAGCAGCTCTCCCCTAGCGGGAGTATACAATGAGCAGTTCTTC.

This clonotype showed up just once. The chain employs TRBV7-9 and TRBJ1-6, with D maybe TRBD1 (5 bases). Trimming took off 4 bases at V and 10 bases at J, with 14 bases between the two ends. The CDR3 runs to 14 residues. Per the germline V gene, CDR1 is SEHNR and CDR2 is FQNEAQ (reference sequence). The CDR3 nucleotides are TGTGCCAGCAGCTCCGGGGGGGAAGGGTCACCCCTCCACTTT. This codes for CASSSGGEGSPLHF.

The chain links TRBV5-1 to TRBJ2-1; D not resolved. The CDR3 is 16 residues long. The V and J ends lost 1 base and 6 bases respectively, with 17 bases between them. Germline V gene lookup returns CDR1 SGHRS and CDR2 YFSETQ. CDR3 region: CASSLIGRLVGNEQFF. The CDR3 region has the DNA TGCGCCAGCAGCTTGATTGGCCGTCTGGTTGGCAATGAGCAGTTCTTC.

The chain carries TRBV12-3 or TRBV12-4 and TRBJ1-1; TRBD1 matches at 9 bases. This CDR3 contains 15 residues. V shed 6 bases, J shed 2 bases, and the junction held 7 bases outside the gene matches. The CDR3 protein is CASRLQGARNTEAFF. The DNA of the CDR3 is TGTGCCAGCAGGCTACAGGGGGCGCGAAACACTGAAGCTTTCTTT.

This clonotype showed up just a few times. This rearrangement joins TRBV7-6 to TRBJ1-6; no reliable D call. The germline CDR1 and CDR2 sequences are SGHVS and FNYEAQ. Trimming shortened V by 11 bases and J by 0 bases, and 14 bases separated the two germline ends. This CDR3 has 15 amino acids. As DNA, the CDR3 is TGTGCCGAAAAGGCTGTTTTCTCCTATAATTCACCCCTCCACTTT. It is translated as CAEKAVFSYNSPLHF.

This clonotype was counted a few times. The chain recombines TRBV7-9 with TRBJ1-2; no definite D call. V was cut by 0 bases and J by 8 bases, with 13 bases left in between. Germline CDR1 SEHNR, CDR2 FQNEAQ (reference sequence). This CDR3 has 14 residues. Here the CDR3 reads CASSLATLKSGYTF. The CDR3 nucleotides are TGTGCCAGCAGCTTAGCCACGCTTAAGAGCGGCTACACCTTC. Full variable domain (outside the CDR3, taken from reference TRBV7-9 and TRBJ1-2): DTGVSQNPRHKITKRGQNVTFRCDPISEHNRLYWYRQTLGQGPEFLTYFQNEAQLEKSRLLSDRFSAERPKGSFSTLEIQRTEQGDSAMYLCASSLATLKSGYTFGSGTRLTVV.

This clonotype showed up just a few times. The rearrangement links TRBV18 to TRBJ1-4, with D unclear. V lost 5 bases, J lost 3 bases, and 10 bases lay in between. The CDR3 spans 14 residues. Germline V lookup: CDR1 KGHSH, CDR2 LQKENI. The CDR3 loop reads CASSDWGANEKLFF. CDR3 sequence (DNA): TGTGCCAGCTCAGATTGGGGAGCTAATGAAAAACTGTTTTTT.

This clonotype was counted between two and nine times. The rearrangement links TRBV5-1 to TRBJ2-3; D gene unclear. The germline V gene has CDR1 SGHRS and CDR2 YFSETQ. V lost 6 bases to trimming and J lost 2 bases, with 10 bases between them. This CDR3 has 13 amino acids. The CDR3 spells CASKRPSTDTQYF. The CDR3 DNA follows: TGCGCCAGCAAACGGCCCTCCACAGATACGCAGTATTTT.

This clonotype was counted only a few times. This CDR3 reads CASSLSSSGRGEQYF. In DNA, the CDR3 is TGTGCCAGCAGCCTCTCGTCTAGCGGGAGGGGCGAGCAGTACTTC. J is TRBJ2-7 and V is TRBV7-2, with 12 nucleotides matching TRBD2. Germline loops: CDR1 SGHTA, CDR2 FQGNSA. The CDR3 runs 15 residues. After removal of 5 bases from V and 6 bases from J, the junction contained 8 bases not matched to a gene.

The V and J genes are TRBV4-1 and TRBJ2-3; maybe TRBD1 (5 bases). CDR3 length equals 18 residues. Deletions cut 1 base from V and 1 base from J, with 18 bases between. Germline assignment: CDR1 MGHRA and CDR2 YSYEKL. This CDR3 is CASSQVPRGPAGTDTQYF. The CDR3, as DNA: TGCGCCAGCAGCCAAGTCCCAAGGGGCCCGGCGGGCACAGATACGCAGTATTTT.

DNA of the CDR3: TGTGCCAGCAGTTTAGTGGAGCAGAAAGCTTTCTTT. It encodes CASSLVEQKAFF. This sequence joins TRBV12-3 or TRBV12-4 and TRBJ1-1, with D unclear. The CDR3 has 12 amino acids. V lost 1 base and J lost 9, with 9 bases in between.

The J gene is TRBJ2-1, the V gene TRBV11-2; unclear D gene. The CDR3 consists of 15 residues. The V end was cut by 2 bases, the J end by 0 bases, with 8 bases between. Germline loops: CDR1 SGHAT, CDR2 FQNNGV. In DNA, the CDR3 is TGTGCCAGCAGCTTAACGGTAAGCTCCTACAATGAGCAGTTCTTC. As protein: CASSLTVSSYNEQFF.

The J gene is TRBJ1-2, the V gene TRBV29-1, with 12 bases fitting TRBD1. Germline-derived CDR1 and CDR2 are SQVTM and ANQGSEA. Losses at the gene ends were 7 bases for V and 8 bases for J; bases not matched to a gene: 8. The length of the CDR3 is 13 residues. The CDR3 nucleotides read TGCAGCGACGGGACAGGGGGCGCGGGAGGCTACACCTTC. Protein sequence: CSDGTGGAGGYTF.

This clonotype was seen more than once but under ten times. The V call is TRBV5-4, the J call TRBJ1-4; weak D call: TRBD1 (5 bases). CDR3 size: 16 residues. The V gene's germline CDR1 is SGHNT and CDR2 YYREEE (reference sequence). V gave up 7 bases and J gave up 8 bases, with 24 bases separating them. The CDR3 coding sequence is TGTGCCAGCCGCCTCCAAAACGGGACGTCGGGGGAAAAACTGTTTTTT. Translated, it gives CASRLQNGTSGEKLFF.